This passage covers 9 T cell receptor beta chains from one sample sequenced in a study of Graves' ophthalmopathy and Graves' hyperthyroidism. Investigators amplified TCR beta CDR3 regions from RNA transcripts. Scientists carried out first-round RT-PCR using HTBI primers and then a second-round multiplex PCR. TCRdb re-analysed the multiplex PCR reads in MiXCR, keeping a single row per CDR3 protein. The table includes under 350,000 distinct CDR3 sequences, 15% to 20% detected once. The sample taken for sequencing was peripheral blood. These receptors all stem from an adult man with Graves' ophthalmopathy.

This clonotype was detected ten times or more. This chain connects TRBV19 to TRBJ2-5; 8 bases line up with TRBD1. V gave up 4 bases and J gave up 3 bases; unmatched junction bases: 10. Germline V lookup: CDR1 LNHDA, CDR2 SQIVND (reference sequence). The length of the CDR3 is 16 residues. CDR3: CASSNPSPGQEETQYF. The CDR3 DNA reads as TGTGCCAGTAGTAACCCTTCACCGGGACAGGAAGAGACCCAGTACTTC.

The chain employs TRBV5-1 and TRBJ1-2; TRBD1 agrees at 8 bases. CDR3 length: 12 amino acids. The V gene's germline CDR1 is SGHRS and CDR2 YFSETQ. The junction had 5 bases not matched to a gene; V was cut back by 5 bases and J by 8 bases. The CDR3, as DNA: TGCGCCAGCAGGCAGGGGGCGCGAGGCTACACCTTC. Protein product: CASRQGARGYTF.

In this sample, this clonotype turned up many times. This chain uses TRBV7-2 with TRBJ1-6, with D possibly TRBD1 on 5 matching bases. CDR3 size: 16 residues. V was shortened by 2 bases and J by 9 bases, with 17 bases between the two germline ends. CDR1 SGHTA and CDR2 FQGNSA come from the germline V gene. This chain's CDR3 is CASSLYVQGVGSPLHF. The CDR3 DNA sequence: TGTGCCAGCAGCTTATATGTTCAGGGAGTGGGTTCACCCCTCCACTTT.

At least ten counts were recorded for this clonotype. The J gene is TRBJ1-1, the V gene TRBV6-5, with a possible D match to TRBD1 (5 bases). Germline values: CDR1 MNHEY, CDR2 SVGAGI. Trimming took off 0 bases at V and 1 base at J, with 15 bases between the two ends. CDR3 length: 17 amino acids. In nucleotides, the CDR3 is TGTGCCAGCAGTTACTCGGCGGGACCCCAAACGAACACTGAAGCTTTCTTT. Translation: CASSYSAGPQTNTEAFF.

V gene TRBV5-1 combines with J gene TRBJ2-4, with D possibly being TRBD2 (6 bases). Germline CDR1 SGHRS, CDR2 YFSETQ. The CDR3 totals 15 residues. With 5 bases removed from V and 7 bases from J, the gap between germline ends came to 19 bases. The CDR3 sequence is CASSTGLRLTNIQYF. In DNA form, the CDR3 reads TGCGCCAGCAGTACGGGACTGCGCCTTACGAACATTCAGTACTTC.

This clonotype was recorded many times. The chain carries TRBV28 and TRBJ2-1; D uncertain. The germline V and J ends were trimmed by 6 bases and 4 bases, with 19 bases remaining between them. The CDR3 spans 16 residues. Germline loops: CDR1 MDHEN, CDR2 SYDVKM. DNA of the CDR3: TGTGCCAGCAGGTATCCCGGCTCGACGGGTTACAATGAGCAGTTCTTC. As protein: CASRYPGSTGYNEQFF.

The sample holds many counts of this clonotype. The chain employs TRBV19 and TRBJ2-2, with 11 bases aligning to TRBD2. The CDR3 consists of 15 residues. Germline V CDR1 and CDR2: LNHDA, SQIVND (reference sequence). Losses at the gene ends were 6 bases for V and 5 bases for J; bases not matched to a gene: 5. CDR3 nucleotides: TGTGCCAGTAGACTAGCGGGAGTGCGTACCGGGGAGCTGTTTTTT. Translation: CASRLAGVRTGELFF.

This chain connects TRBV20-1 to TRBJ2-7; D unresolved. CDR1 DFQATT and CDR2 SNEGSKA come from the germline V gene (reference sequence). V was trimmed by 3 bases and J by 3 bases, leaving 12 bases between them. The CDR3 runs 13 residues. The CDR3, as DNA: TGCAGTGCTAGTAGTTACCACGACTACGAGCAGTACTTC. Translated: CSASSYHDYEQYF.

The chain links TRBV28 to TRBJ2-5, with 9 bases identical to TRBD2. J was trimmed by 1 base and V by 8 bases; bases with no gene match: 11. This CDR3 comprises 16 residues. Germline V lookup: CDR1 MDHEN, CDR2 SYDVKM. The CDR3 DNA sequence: TGTGCCAGCCAGGCGGCAGCGGGAGGTCTCCAAGAGACCCAGTACTTC. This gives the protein CASQAAAGGLQETQYF.